This TCR beta chain was sequenced in a study of shared clonotypes between healthy human individuals. Repertoires were generated with immunoSEQ multiplex PCR, while TCRdb's copy carries only in-frame clones and drops some. The sample comprises about 2.2 million clones, 85% to 95% of which are singletons, and 1.5% to 2% rests with the top ten. Naive CD8 populations comprised CD45RO-negative cells positively selected for CCR7, excluding terminally differentiated effector memory CD45RA+ cells. Trimming stripped 1 base from V and 4 bases from J, with 11 bases between. This CDR3 contains 15 residues. Germline values: CDR1 PRHDT, CDR2 FYEKMQ (reference sequence).

V is TRBV13 and J is TRBJ2-1; D could derive from TRBD1 or TRBD2 (5 bases each). The receptor was derived from a man between 18 and 35 years old in good health. Some clones in this sample may be carry-over from other donors' samples. What was sequenced was naive CD8+ T cells from PBMCs. The CDR3 region has the DNA TGTGCCAGCAGCTTAGAGGGACGGAGATACAATGAGCAGTTCTTC. It encodes CASSLEGRRYNEQFF.